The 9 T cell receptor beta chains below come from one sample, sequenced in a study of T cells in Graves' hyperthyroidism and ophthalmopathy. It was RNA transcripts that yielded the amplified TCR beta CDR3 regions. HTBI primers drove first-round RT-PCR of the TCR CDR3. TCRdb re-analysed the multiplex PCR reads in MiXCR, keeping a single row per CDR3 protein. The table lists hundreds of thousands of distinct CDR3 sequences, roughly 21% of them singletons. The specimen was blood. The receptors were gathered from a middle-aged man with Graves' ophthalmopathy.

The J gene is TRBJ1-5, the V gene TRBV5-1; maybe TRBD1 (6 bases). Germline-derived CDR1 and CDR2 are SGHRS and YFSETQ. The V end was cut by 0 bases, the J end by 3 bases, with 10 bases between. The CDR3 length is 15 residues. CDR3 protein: CASSLGPGVNQPQHF. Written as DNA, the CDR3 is TGCGCCAGCAGCTTGGGGCCAGGGGTCAATCAGCCCCAGCATTTT.

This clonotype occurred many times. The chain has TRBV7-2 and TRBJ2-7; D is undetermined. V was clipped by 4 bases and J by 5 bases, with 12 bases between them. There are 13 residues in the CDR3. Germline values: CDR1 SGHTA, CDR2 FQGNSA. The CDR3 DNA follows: TGTGCCAGCAGCTCCCCGTCTAGGAACGAGCAGTACTTC. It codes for CASSSPSRNEQYF. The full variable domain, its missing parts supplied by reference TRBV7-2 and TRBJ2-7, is GAGVSQSPSNKVTEKGKDVELRCDPISGHTALYWYRQSLGQGLEFLIYFQGNSAPDKSGLPSDRFSAERTGGSVSTLTIQRTQQEDSAVYLCASSSPSRNEQYFGPGTRLTVT.

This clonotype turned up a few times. DNA of the CDR3: TGTGCCAGCAGTCTACGAAGGGGTGAAGCTTTCTTT. This gives the protein CASSLRRGEAFF. V gene TRBV6-2 or TRBV6-3 combines with J gene TRBJ1-1, with D possibly TRBD1 on 5 matching bases. The V and J ends lost 5 bases and 7 bases respectively, with 11 bases between them. This CDR3 comprises 12 residues. CDR1 is MNHEY and CDR2 is SVGEGT in the germline V gene.

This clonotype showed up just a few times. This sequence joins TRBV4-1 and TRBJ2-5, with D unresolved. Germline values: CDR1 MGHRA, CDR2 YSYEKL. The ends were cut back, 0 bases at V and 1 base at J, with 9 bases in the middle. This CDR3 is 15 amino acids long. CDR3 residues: CASSQDRRLQETQYF. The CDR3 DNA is TGCGCCAGCAGCCAAGATAGGAGACTCCAAGAGACCCAGTACTTC.

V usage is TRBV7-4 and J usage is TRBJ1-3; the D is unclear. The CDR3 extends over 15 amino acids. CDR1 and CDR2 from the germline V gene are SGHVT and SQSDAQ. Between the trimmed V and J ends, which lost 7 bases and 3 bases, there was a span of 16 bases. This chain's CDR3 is CASNSNGYGGNTIYF. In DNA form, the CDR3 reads TGTGCCAGCAACTCCAACGGGTATGGTGGAAACACCATATATTTT.

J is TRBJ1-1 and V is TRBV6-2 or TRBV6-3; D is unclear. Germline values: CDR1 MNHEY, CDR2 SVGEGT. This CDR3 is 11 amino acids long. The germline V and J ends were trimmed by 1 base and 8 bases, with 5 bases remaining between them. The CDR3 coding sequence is TGTGCCAGCAGTTACTGGGTCGAAGCTTTCTTT. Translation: CASSYWVEAFF.

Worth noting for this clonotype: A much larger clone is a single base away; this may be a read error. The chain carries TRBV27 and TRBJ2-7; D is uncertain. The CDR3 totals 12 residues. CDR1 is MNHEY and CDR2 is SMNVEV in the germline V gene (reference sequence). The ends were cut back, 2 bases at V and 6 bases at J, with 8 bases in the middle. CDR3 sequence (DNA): TGTGCCAGCAGTTTAGAAGGGCCCGAGCAGTACTTC. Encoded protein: CASSLEGPEQYF.

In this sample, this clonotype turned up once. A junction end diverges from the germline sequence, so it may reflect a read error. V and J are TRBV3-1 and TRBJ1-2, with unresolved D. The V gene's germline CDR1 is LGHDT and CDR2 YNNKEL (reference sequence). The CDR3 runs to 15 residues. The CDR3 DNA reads TGTGCCAGCAGTCAAGCCGGGGTCTCTAACTATGGCTACACCTTC. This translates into CASSQAGVSNYGYTF.

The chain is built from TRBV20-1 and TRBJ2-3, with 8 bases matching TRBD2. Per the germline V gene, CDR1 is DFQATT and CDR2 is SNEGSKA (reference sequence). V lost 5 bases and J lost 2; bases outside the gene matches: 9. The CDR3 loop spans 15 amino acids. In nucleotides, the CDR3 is TGCAGTGCTCCACGGACTAGCCACCCCACAGATACGCAGTATTTT. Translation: CSAPRTSHPTDTQYF.